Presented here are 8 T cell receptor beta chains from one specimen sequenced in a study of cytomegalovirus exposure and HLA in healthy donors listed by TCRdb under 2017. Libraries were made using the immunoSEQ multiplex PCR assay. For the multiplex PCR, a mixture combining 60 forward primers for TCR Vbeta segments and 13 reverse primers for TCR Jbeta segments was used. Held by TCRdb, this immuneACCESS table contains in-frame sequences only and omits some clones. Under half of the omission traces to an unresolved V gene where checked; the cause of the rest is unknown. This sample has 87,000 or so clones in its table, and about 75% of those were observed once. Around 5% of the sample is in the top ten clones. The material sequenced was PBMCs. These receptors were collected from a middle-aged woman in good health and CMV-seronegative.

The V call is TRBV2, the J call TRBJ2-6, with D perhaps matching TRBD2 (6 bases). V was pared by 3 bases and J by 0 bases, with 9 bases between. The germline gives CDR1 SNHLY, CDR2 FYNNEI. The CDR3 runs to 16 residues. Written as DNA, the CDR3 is TGTGCCAGCAGTGACCCGCGGGGCTCTGGGGCCAACGTCCTGACTTTC. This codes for CASSDPRGSGANVLTF.

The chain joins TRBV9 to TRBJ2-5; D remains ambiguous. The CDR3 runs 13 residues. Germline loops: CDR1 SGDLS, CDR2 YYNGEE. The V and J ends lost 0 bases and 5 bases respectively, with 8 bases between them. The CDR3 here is CASSVDYLETQYF. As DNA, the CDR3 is TGTGCCAGCAGCGTAGACTATCTGGAGACCCAGTACTTC.

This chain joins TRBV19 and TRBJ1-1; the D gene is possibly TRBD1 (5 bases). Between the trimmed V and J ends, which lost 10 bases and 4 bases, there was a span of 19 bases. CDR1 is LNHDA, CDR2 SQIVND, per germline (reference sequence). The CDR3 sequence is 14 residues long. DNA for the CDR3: TGTGCCATTATACCGGGACGGCGGGGCACTGAAGCTTTCTTT. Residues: CAIIPGRRGTEAFF.

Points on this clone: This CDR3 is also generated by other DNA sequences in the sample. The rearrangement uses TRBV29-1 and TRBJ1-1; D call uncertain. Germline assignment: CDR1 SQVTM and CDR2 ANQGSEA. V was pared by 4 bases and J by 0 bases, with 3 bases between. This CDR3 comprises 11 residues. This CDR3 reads CSVALNTEAFF. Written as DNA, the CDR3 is TGCAGCGTTGCGTTGAACACTGAAGCTTTCTTT.

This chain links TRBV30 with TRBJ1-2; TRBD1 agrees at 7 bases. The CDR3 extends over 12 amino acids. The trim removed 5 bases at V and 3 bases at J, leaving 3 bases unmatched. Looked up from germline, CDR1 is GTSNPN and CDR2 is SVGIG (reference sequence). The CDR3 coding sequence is TGTGCCTGGGACAGGGCTCACTATGGCTACACCTTC. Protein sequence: CAWDRAHYGYTF.

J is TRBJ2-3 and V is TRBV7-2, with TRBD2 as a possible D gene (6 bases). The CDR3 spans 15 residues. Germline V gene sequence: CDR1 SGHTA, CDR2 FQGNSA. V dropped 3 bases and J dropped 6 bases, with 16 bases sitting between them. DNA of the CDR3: TGTGCCAGCAGCTTGGGCGGGGCCACGGTCGATACGCAGTATTTT. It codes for CASSLGGATVDTQYF.

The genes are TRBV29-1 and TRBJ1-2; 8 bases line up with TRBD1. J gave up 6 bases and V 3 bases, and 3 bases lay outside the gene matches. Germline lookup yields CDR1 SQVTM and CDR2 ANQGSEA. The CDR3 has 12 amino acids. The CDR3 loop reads CSVDNRGNGYTF. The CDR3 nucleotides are TGCAGCGTTGATAACAGGGGGAATGGCTACACCTTC.

The CDR3 here is CASKPGQGGVEQFF. The CDR3 DNA follows: TGTGCCAGTAAACCGGGACAGGGGGGAGTTGAGCAGTTCTTC. V gene TRBV5-4 combines with J gene TRBJ2-1; 11 bases map to TRBD1. Trimming removed 8 bases from V and 9 bases from J; junction bases left unmatched: 10. CDR1 is SGHNT and CDR2 is YYREEE in the germline V gene (reference sequence). This CDR3 spans 14 amino acids.